This TCR beta chain is from a study of T cell responses to AZD1222 COVID-19 vaccine. The V end was cut by 3 bases, the J end by 14 bases, with 14 bases between. The CDR3 covers 12 residues. Germline values: CDR1 LGHDT, CDR2 YNNKEL (reference sequence). TCRdb keeps only in-frame clones here, not all; method: immunoSEQ multiplex PCR. The profile shows about 110,000 clones, around 87% of them singletons. This clone appeared once. The sequencing here drew on peripheral blood, taken on day 0 of AZD1222 vaccination. The rearrangement joins TRBV3-1 (or the pseudogene TRBV3-2) to TRBJ2-1, with D perhaps TRBD2 (5 bases). The TCR originated in an adult in good health. This chain's CDR3 is CASSQSRDREFF. The CDR3 DNA reads TGTGCCAGCAGCCAGTCCCGGGATCGGGAGTTCTTC.